This is a list of T cell receptor beta chains from one sample in a study of blood T cells in healthy people across ages. Via MiXCR, TCRdb re-called the 5' RACE reads, giving one row per CDR3 protein. In the table there are some 920,000 distinct CDR3 sequences, roughly 51% of which are singletons. Sequencing was carried out using blood. The source of these receptors is a woman aged 60-75 years in good health. The CDR3 runs from the conserved cysteine through the conserved F or W. Each record gives: J gene, V gene, clone size, D gene, CDR3 protein, CDR3 DNA. The D gene is left open where the match is weak. Clone size is given for some rows only: seen once, a few or many times, or a class if the clone is expanded.

>TRBJ2-6|TRBV5-5|.|TRBD1
CASSPFGTVIYSGANVLTF
TGTGCCAGCAGCCCGTTCGGGACAGTGATTTACTCTGGGGCCAACGTCCTGACTTTC
>TRBJ2-1|TRBV28|.|.
CASSFPGETMNEQFF
TGTGCCAGCAGTTTCCCTGGGGAAACAATGAATGAGCAGTTCTTC
>TRBJ2-7|TRBV2|.|.
CASREGRSSYEQYF
TGTGCCAGCAGGGAAGGTAGGAGCTCCTACGAGCAGTACTTC
>TRBJ2-7|TRBV27|few|.
CATSAGISYEQYF
TGTGCCACCAGTGCAGGGATCTCCTACGAGCAGTACTTC
>TRBJ2-3|TRBV28|.|.
CASSSVGAGALDTQYF
TGTGCCAGCAGTTCCGTCGGGGCGGGGGCGTTGGATACGCAGTATTTT
>TRBJ2-7|TRBV5-1|once|TRBD2
CASRRSGGDSYEQYF
TGCGCCAGCAGGCGCAGCGGGGGGGATTCGTACGAGCAGTACTTC
>TRBJ2-3|TRBV27|few|TRBD2
CASGAGTSGRSTQYF
TGTGCCAGCGGTGCCGGGACTAGCGGGAGGAGTACGCAGTATTTT
>TRBJ2-1|TRBV7-2|.|.
CASSLLWVRLSLGYEQFF
TGTGCCAGCAGCTTACTTTGGGTGCGCCTATCTCTTGGGTATGAGCAGTTCTTC
>TRBJ2-7|TRBV4-1|few|.
CASSHFGEQYF
TGCGCCAGCAGCCATTTTGGCGAGCAGTACTTC
>TRBJ2-1|TRBV18|.|.
CASSPVSSSYNEQFF
TGTGCCAGCTCACCAGTTTCTAGCTCCTACAATGAGCAGTTCTTC
>TRBJ2-3|TRBV7-2|.|TRBD1
CASTPWTGQVDTQYF
TGTGCCAGCACCCCCTGGACAGGGCAAGTAGATACGCAGTATTTT
>TRBJ2-3|TRBV28|few|.
CASNRYTDTQYF
TGTGCCAGCAACAGGTACACAGATACGCAGTATTTT
>TRBJ2-7|TRBV29-1|.|.
CSVVGQGILEQYF
TGCAGCGTTGTTGGCCAGGGAATTTTGGAGCAGTACTTC
>TRBJ1-2|TRBV2|few|TRBD1
CASSDNRGGYTF
TGTGCCAGCAGTGATAACAGGGGAGGCTACACCTTC
>TRBJ2-1|TRBV29-1|.|TRBD2
CSVEVWTSGRYEQFF
TGCAGCGTTGAAGTTTGGACTAGCGGGAGATATGAGCAGTTCTTC
>TRBJ2-7|TRBV29-1|.|TRBD2
CSVAGRARSYEQYF
TGCAGCGTTGCCGGGAGGGCCCGGTCCTACGAGCAGTACTTC
>TRBJ2-3|TRBV7-9|many|.
CASSFSSGADTQYF
TGTGCCAGCAGCTTCAGTTCAGGCGCAGATACGCAGTATTTT
>TRBJ2-1|TRBV20-1|many|.
CSARVLNEQFF
TGCAGTGCTAGAGTCCTCAATGAGCAGTTCTTC
>TRBJ1-6|TRBV3-1|.|.
CASSQKTGFGPLHF
TGTGCCAGCAGCCAAAAGACAGGTTTTGGACCCCTCCACTTT
>TRBJ2-5|TRBV5-5|once|.
CASSSNHQETQYF
TGTGCCAGCAGCTCGAACCACCAAGAGACCCAGTACTTC
>TRBJ2-7|TRBV28|.|TRBD2
CASSYLAGAIYEQYF
TGTGCCAGCAGTTATCTAGCGGGAGCAATCTACGAGCAGTACTTC
>TRBJ2-1|TRBV7-7|.|.
CASSLGPGPAYNEQFF
TGTGCCAGCAGCTTAGGCCCAGGACCTGCTTACAATGAGCAGTTCTTC
>TRBJ2-7|TRBV5-6|.|TRBD2
CASSGFSGIQDYEQYF
TGTGCCAGCAGCGGATTTAGCGGGATTCAAGACTACGAGCAGTACTTC
>TRBJ1-1|TRBV20-1|.|TRBD1
CSAKRQGRTEAFF
TGCAGTGCTAAACGACAGGGGCGCACTGAAGCTTTCTTT
>TRBJ2-1|TRBV25-1|few|.
CASKKDNEQFF
TGTGCCAGCAAAAAAGACAATGAGCAGTTCTTC
>TRBJ2-1|TRBV5-1|few|.
CASSFGGSASGSYNEQFF
TGCGCCAGCAGCTTCGGGGGTTCGGCTTCCGGCTCCTACAATGAGCAGTTCTTC
>TRBJ2-1|TRBV6-5|.|.
CASSYTGVAYNEQFF
TGTGCCAGCAGTTACACGGGAGTCGCCTACAATGAGCAGTTCTTC
>TRBJ2-7|TRBV20-1|.|.
CSAGSLYNEQYF
TGCAGTGCCGGAAGCCTATACAATGAGCAGTACTTC
>TRBJ2-1|TRBV10-3|.|.
CAISFRNEQFF
TGTGCCATCAGTTTTCGGAATGAGCAGTTCTTC
>TRBJ2-7|TRBV28|few|TRBD2
CATRAGAPYEQYF
TGTGCCACCCGAGCGGGAGCCCCCTACGAGCAGTACTTC
>TRBJ1-1|TRBV9|.|.
CASSALTGGVGAFF
TGTGCCAGCAGCGCACTGACGGGGGGGGTAGGAGCTTTCTTT
>TRBJ2-3|TRBV20-1|.|.
CSAREVPDTQYF
TGCAGTGCTAGAGAAGTTCCAGATACGCAGTATTTT
>TRBJ2-7|TRBV5-1|.|.
CASSLAPGEVYEQYF
TGCGCCAGCAGCCTGGCCCCCGGGGAGGTCTATGAGCAGTACTTC
>TRBJ1-5|TRBV12-3/TRBV12-4|.|.
CASTPGLGQPQHF
TGTGCCAGCACCCCAGGTCTTGGTCAGCCCCAGCATTTT
>TRBJ2-1|TRBV5-6|.|.
CASSLAVRELHEQFF
TGTGCCAGCAGCTTGGCTGTCCGGGAACTCCATGAGCAGTTCTTC
>TRBJ1-1|TRBV29-1|.|.
CSVVQQLNTEAFF
TGCAGCGTTGTGCAACAGTTGAACACTGAAGCTTTCTTT
>TRBJ2-3|TRBV29-1|few|TRBD2
CSVLTSGRPDTQYF
TGCAGCGTTTTGACTAGCGGGAGACCAGATACGCAGTATTTT
>TRBJ2-7|TRBV29-1|.|.
CSAYLGHRQYEQYF
TGCAGCGCATACCTTGGGCATAGACAATACGAGCAGTACTTC
>TRBJ2-1|TRBV20-1|few|.
CSARDRRFGQFF
TGCAGTGCTAGAGATCGGAGATTTGGGCAGTTCTTC
>TRBJ2-6|TRBV5-1|.|.
CASSQTSSGANVLTF
TGCGCCAGCAGCCAAACGAGCTCTGGGGCCAACGTCCTGACTTTC
>TRBJ1-1|TRBV28|.|.
CASRVRGKAFF
TGTGCCAGCAGAGTCAGGGGTAAGGCTTTCTTT
>TRBJ2-3|TRBV20-1|few|TRBD2
CSASRTSGRTDTQYF
TGCAGTGCTAGTAGGACTAGCGGCCGCACAGATACGCAGTATTTT
>TRBJ1-5|TRBV4-1|.|TRBD1
CASSQVRSGGLSNQPQHF
TGCGCCAGCAGCCAAGTTAGATCAGGGGGCCTCTCAAATCAGCCCCAGCATTTT
>TRBJ2-5|TRBV4-1|few|.
CASRNAARGETQYF
TGCGCCAGCAGAAATGCGGCCCGGGGAGAGACCCAGTACTTC
>TRBJ2-5|TRBV28|.|.
CASSLRGGQGIAQETQYF
TGTGCCAGCAGTTTAAGAGGAGGGCAGGGCATTGCTCAAGAGACCCAGTACTTC
>TRBJ2-1|TRBV7-9|.|TRBD2
CASSLSSGSKGEQFF
TGTGCCAGCAGCTTGTCTAGCGGGAGTAAAGGAGAGCAGTTCTTC
>TRBJ2-1|TRBV7-8|.|TRBD2
CASSPLVGISGSNTIEQFF
TGTGCCAGCAGCCCTCTGGTCGGGATTAGCGGGAGTAATACTATTGAGCAGTTCTTC
>TRBJ2-5|TRBV6-1|.|.
CASSGVETQYF
TGTGCCAGCAGTGGGGTTGAGACCCAGTACTTC
>TRBJ2-1|TRBV20-1|.|.
CSALRGTYNEQFF
TGCAGTGCTCTGCGAGGAACCTACAATGAGCAGTTCTTC
>TRBJ2-1|TRBV5-1|.|.
CASSYTASDAPNEQFF
TGCGCCAGCAGTTATACCGCTAGCGATGCCCCGAATGAGCAGTTCTTC
>TRBJ2-2|TRBV29-1|once|.
CSVNSRGGTGELFF
TGCAGCGTTAATTCCAGGGGAGGTACCGGGGAGCTGTTTTTT
>TRBJ2-3|TRBV29-1|few|.
CSVQPGTQYF
TGCAGCGTCCAGCCGGGTACGCAGTATTTT
>TRBJ2-7|TRBV28|few|.
CASSSGGTRPSAYEQYF
TGTGCCAGCAGTTCAGGGGGGACAAGGCCGAGTGCCTACGAGCAGTACTTC
>TRBJ2-3|TRBV2|.|.
CASSVNGADTQYF
TGTGCCAGCAGTGTGAATGGTGCAGATACGCAGTATTTT
>TRBJ2-5|TRBV20-1|few|TRBD2
CSAREMLAGQETQYF
TGCAGTGCTAGAGAGATGCTAGCGGGACAAGAGACCCAGTACTTC
>TRBJ2-5|TRBV7-2|.|.
CASSLGLRRGETQYF
TGTGCCAGCAGCTTGGGGCTCAGGAGAGGAGAGACCCAGTACTTC